These T cell receptor beta chains were read from a single sample in a study of T cell changes during pregnancy in multiple sclerosis. Assay: immunoSEQ multiplex PCR; the TCRdb copy retains only in-frame clones and omits some. The sample includes approximately 99,000 clones, roughly nine tenths seen only once; the top ten take 0.7% to 0.9%. Here the sequenced sample was peripheral blood, taken in the second trimester of pregnancy. These receptors were taken from a female donor in good health, enrolled as a control in a pregnancy study. CDR3s include the opening cysteine and the closing phenylalanine or tryptophan. The D gene is left open where the match is weak.

TRBV19	-	TRBJ1-1	12	TGTGCCAGTAGTTGGGGGGGCACTGAAGCTTTCTTT	CASSWGGTEAFF
TRBV6-5	TRBD2	TRBJ2-3	14	TGTGCCAGCAGTTACCGGCGGGGGGCAGATACGCAGTATTTT	CASSYRRGADTQYF
TRBV7-9	TRBD1	TRBJ1-1	14	TGTGCCAGCAGCTCGGACAGGGAGGGCACTGAAGCTTTCTTT	CASSSDREGTEAFF
TRBV5-1	TRBD1	TRBJ2-7	14	TGCGCCAGCAGCTTGGCGACAGGGTTCCACGAGCAGTACTTC	CASSLATGFHEQYF
TRBV18	-	TRBJ1-6	14	TGTGCCAGCTCACCGGGGCAGGATAATTCACCCCTCCACTTT	CASSPGQDNSPLHF
TRBV25-1	TRBD1	TRBJ2-7	13	TGTGCCAGCAGTGAAACAGGGGTTTACGAGCAGTACTTC	CASSETGVYEQYF
TRBV7-2	-	TRBJ1-1	15	TGTGCCAGCAGCTTACTCAGGTTTACGAACACTGAAGCTTTCTTT	CASSLLRFTNTEAFF
TRBV5-6	TRBD1	TRBJ2-7	15	TGTGCCAGCAGCTCCCGGGACAGGGGCACCTACGAGCAGTACTTC	CASSSRDRGTYEQYF
TRBV10-3	TRBD2	TRBJ2-7	17	TGTGCCATCAGTGAGGGGAGGGGCATCACGGACTACTACGAGCAGTACTTC	CAISEGRGITDYYEQYF
TRBV10-1	TRBD1	TRBJ2-7	14	TGCGCCAGCAGTGCAGACAGGGCCCCCTACGAGCAGTACTTC	CASSADRAPYEQYF
TRBV27	-	TRBJ2-5	15	TGTGCCAGCAGTTTAGGCGCAGGGCTTGGAGAGACCCAGTACTTC	CASSLGAGLGETQYF